These 25 T cell receptor beta chains share one sample of origin, sequenced in a study of cytomegalovirus exposure and HLA in healthy donors. Researchers ran the PCR with 60 Vbeta and 13 Jbeta primers. Using immunoSEQ multiplex PCR, the repertoire was profiled, and TCRdb retains in-frame clones only, with some absent. Of roughly 34,000 clones listed, about 70% are singletons. The material sequenced was PBMCs. The receptors stem from a man in his thirties or forties in good health and CMV-seronegative.

This clone was seen a single time. The gene calls are TRBV5-1 and TRBJ2-7, with TRBD1 matching over 7 bases. Germline loops: CDR1 SGHRS, CDR2 YFSETQ. The CDR3 is 13 amino acids. V was pared by 4 bases and J by 6 bases, with 7 bases of the junction left unmatched. The CDR3 nucleotides are TGCGCCAGCAGCCCCGGGACAGAAGTCGAGCAGTACTTC. This sequence encodes CASSPGTEVEQYF.

The chain recombines TRBV20-1 with TRBJ1-1, with D unresolved. CDR3 length: 10 residues. CDR1 and CDR2 from the germline V gene are DFQATT and SNEGSKA (reference sequence). CDR3 sequence (DNA): TGCAGGGGCGGAGGCACTGAAGCTTTCTTT. Translating it yields CRGGGTEAFF.

The genes are TRBV7-8 and TRBJ1-1; maybe TRBD1 (6 bases). Germline V lookup: CDR1 SGHVS, CDR2 FQNEAQ. This CDR3 has 12 amino acids. The germline V and J ends were trimmed by 5 bases and 6 bases, with 10 bases remaining between them. CDR3 nucleotides: TGTGCCAGCAGCCCACGGACAGCTGAAGCTTTCTTT. Its protein product is CASSPRTAEAFF.

The J gene is TRBJ2-1, the V gene TRBV7-2; 16 positions agree with TRBD2. The CDR3 length is 18 residues. Germline V lookup: CDR1 SGHTA, CDR2 FQGNSA. V trimming: 4 bases; J trimming: 3 bases; junction bases outside the gene matches: 6. CDR3 protein: CASSSMGLAGGYYNEQFF. DNA for the CDR3: TGTGCCAGCAGCTCAATGGGACTAGCGGGAGGGTACTACAATGAGCAGTTCTTC.

The chain combines TRBV29-1 with TRBJ2-5; 8 bases align to TRBD1. CDR3 length: 12 residues. J gave up 5 bases and V 7 bases, and 6 bases lay outside the gene matches. Germline V gene sequence: CDR1 SQVTM, CDR2 ANQGSEA. The CDR3 DNA sequence: TGCAGCGCCACAGGGGGTTATGAGACCCAGTACTTC. This gives the protein CSATGGYETQYF.

The chain links TRBV5-1 to TRBJ2-3; TRBD2 aligns across 7 bases. Looked up from germline, CDR1 is SGHRS and CDR2 is YFSETQ. Trimming took 6 bases from V and 6 from J; bases not matched to a gene: 13. This CDR3 contains 15 residues. The CDR3 is CASTPGRSRGDTQYF. CDR3 coding DNA: TGCGCCAGCACCCCGGGACGGTCGCGGGGGGATACGCAGTATTTT.

The chain links TRBV7-8 to TRBJ1-5, with 7 bases that match TRBD1. This CDR3 is 15 amino acids long. V lost 5 bases to trimming and J lost 3 bases; unmatched junction nucleotides: 7. The V gene's germline CDR1 is SGHVS and CDR2 FQNEAQ. The CDR3 region is CASSPGTAPNQPQHF. Written as DNA, the CDR3 is TGTGCCAGCAGCCCAGGGACAGCACCCAATCAGCCCCAGCATTTT.

This rearrangement joins TRBV5-6 to TRBJ1-5, with 8 nucleotides matching TRBD1. The CDR3 consists of 16 residues. The V and J ends lost 4 bases and 4 bases, in that order; junction bases with no gene match: 10. CDR1 SGHDT and CDR2 YYEEEE come from the germline V gene. CDR3 in DNA: TGTGCCAGCAGCAAAACCCAGGGGGCCGGGAATCAGCCCCAGCATTTT. Its protein product is CASSKTQGAGNQPQHF.

The rearrangement links TRBV6-5 to TRBJ1-5; no definite D call. V shed 7 bases and J shed 4 bases, with 14 bases lying between them. Per germline, CDR1 MNHEY and CDR2 SVGAGI. This CDR3 has 14 amino acids. This CDR3 is CASTLYAGNQPQHF. DNA for the CDR3: TGTGCCAGCACTCTCTATGCGGGGAATCAGCCCCAGCATTTT.

This clone was found a few times. The chain recombines TRBV28 with TRBJ1-2; 7 nucleotides agree with TRBD1. Per germline, CDR1 MDHEN and CDR2 SYDVKM. V dropped 6 bases and J dropped 1; count of bases not matched to a gene: 2. The CDR3 consists of 13 residues. CDR3 loop: CASRGGSNYGYTF. Here the CDR3 DNA reads TGTGCCAGCAGAGGGGGCAGTAACTATGGCTACACCTTC.

This chain links TRBV27 with TRBJ2-3, with 7 bases lining up with TRBD2. The CDR3 has 12 amino acids. The germline V gene encodes CDR1 MNHEY and CDR2 SMNVEV (reference sequence). V trimming: 6 bases; J trimming: 14 bases; junction bases outside the gene matches: 11. This chain's CDR3 is CASSPGGAYWYF. The CDR3 DNA reads TGTGCCAGCAGCCCGGGAGGCGCTTATTGGTATTTT.

The chain has TRBV6-6 and TRBJ2-5; TRBD2 agrees at 12 bases. Trimming removed 6 bases from V and 7 bases from J; junction bases left unmatched: 9. This CDR3 spans 15 amino acids. Germline V CDR1 and CDR2: MNHNY, SVGAGI (reference sequence). In nucleotides, the CDR3 is TGTGCCAGCAGCCCGACTAGCGGGGGACCAGGGACCCAGTACTTC. As protein: CASSPTSGGPGTQYF.

The rearrangement links TRBV5-1 to TRBJ2-3; D is possibly TRBD2 (5 bases). V dropped 0 bases and J dropped 8 bases, with 13 bases sitting between them. The CDR3 totals 14 residues. The germline V gene encodes CDR1 SGHRS and CDR2 YFSETQ. The CDR3 reads CASSLAEIEGTQYF. In DNA form, the CDR3 reads TGCGCCAGCAGCTTGGCCGAAATAGAGGGTACGCAGTATTTT.

This chain uses TRBV7-8 with TRBJ1-3; 8 bases agree with TRBD1. CDR1 is SGHVS, CDR2 FQNEAQ, per germline. This CDR3 region has 16 residues. The ends lost 5 bases at V and 0 bases at J; junction bases unmatched: 6. CDR3 nucleotide sequence: TGTGCCAGCAGCAAAGCTGACAGGGGCTCTGGAAACACCATATATTTT. The encoded protein is CASSKADRGSGNTIYF.

The chain combines TRBV11-2 with TRBJ2-5; D gene uncertain. Looked up from germline, CDR1 is SGHAT and CDR2 is FQNNGV. V lost 2 bases and J 4 bases, leaving 8 bases between the germline ends. This CDR3 has 13 amino acids. The CDR3 sequence: CASSLRVRETQYF. CDR3 nucleotide sequence: TGTGCCAGCAGCTTACGGGTACGAGAGACCCAGTACTTC.

This clone has only a few counts. The chain carries TRBV5-1 and TRBJ2-6, with 10 bases fitting TRBD1. V lost 4 bases and J lost 0; bases outside the gene matches: 4. This CDR3 is built from 17 residues. The germline V gene has CDR1 SGHRS and CDR2 YFSETQ. Here the CDR3 DNA reads TGCGCCAGCAGCCAGGGACAGGGGTACTCTGGGGCCAACGTCCTGACTTTC. Protein sequence: CASSQGQGYSGANVLTF.

The chain couples TRBV6-1 to TRBJ2-3; 14 bases agree with TRBD2. CDR1 is MNHNS, CDR2 SASEGT, per germline. V trimming: 10 bases; J trimming: 6 bases; junction bases outside the gene matches: 6. This CDR3 spans 14 amino acids. CDR3 residues: CATLTSGRGDTQYF. CDR3 coding DNA: TGTGCCACCCTGACTAGCGGGAGGGGCGATACGCAGTATTTT.

This chain uses TRBV7-2 with TRBJ2-1; 7 positions match TRBD1. Germline V gene data show CDR1 as SGHTA and CDR2 as FQGNSA. V was pared by 2 bases and J by 3 bases, with 4 bases of the junction left unmatched. The CDR3 length is 15 residues. CDR3: CASSLQGVDYNEQFF. In DNA form, the CDR3 reads TGTGCCAGCAGCTTACAGGGGGTGGACTACAATGAGCAGTTCTTC.

This clone was seen once. The chain's CDR3 is CASSQDEQDGNTIYF. The CDR3 DNA reads as TGCGCCAGCAGCCAAGACGAACAGGATGGAAACACCATATATTTT. The gene calls are TRBV4-1 and TRBJ1-3; D might be TRBD1 (5 bases). The CDR3 has 15 residues. CDR1 is MGHRA, CDR2 YSYEKL, per germline. The V end was cut by 0 bases, the J end by 3 bases, with 9 bases between.

The sample holds a few counts of this clone. The V and J genes are TRBV28 and TRBJ1-5; no clear D gene. This CDR3 has 15 amino acids. The V gene's germline CDR1 is MDHEN and CDR2 SYDVKM. V was cut by 2 bases and J by 4 bases, with 12 bases left in between. The CDR3 region is CASSLRSPGNQPQHF. The CDR3 DNA sequence: TGTGCCAGCAGTTTAAGGTCCCCAGGTAATCAGCCCCAGCATTTT.

The V call is TRBV10-2, the J call TRBJ2-7; TRBD2 might be the D (6 bases). The CDR3 covers 14 residues. The V end lost 4 bases, the J end lost 4 bases, and 14 bases lay between the germline ends. CDR1 is WSHSY and CDR2 is SAAADI in the germline V gene. The CDR3 region has the DNA TGCGCCAGCAGTGTTGTGGGGGGAAAATACGAGCAGTACTTC. It specifies CASSVVGGKYEQYF.

The chain uses TRBV6-1 and TRBJ2-3; D is perhaps TRBD1 (6 bases). The V end was cut by 3 bases, the J end by 3 bases, with 13 bases between. CDR3 length equals 15 residues. Germline V lookup: CDR1 MNHNS, CDR2 SASEGT. CDR3 residues: CASSDGQGQTDTQYF. CDR3 bases: TGTGCCAGCAGTGACGGGCAGGGACAAACAGATACGCAGTATTTT.

V usage is TRBV21-1 and J usage is TRBJ2-3; the D segment call TRBD2 is taken from the table without a DNA check. TRBV21-1 is marked as a pseudogene. The CDR3 consists of 18 residues. The CDR3 is CASSALISGRARTDTQYF. In nucleotides, the CDR3 is TGTGCCAGCAGCGCCCTAATAAGTGGGAGGGCCCGCACAGATACGCAGTATTTT.

The chain is built from TRBV5-1 and TRBJ2-7; maybe TRBD1 (6 bases). Germline assignment: CDR1 SGHRS and CDR2 YFSETQ. The V and J ends lost 5 bases and 1 base respectively, with 10 bases between them. The CDR3 spans 13 residues. CDR3 sequence reads: CASSYRESYEQYF. DNA for the CDR3: TGCGCCAGCAGTTACAGGGAATCCTACGAGCAGTACTTC.

This clone was observed a handful of times. The chain is built from TRBV19 and TRBJ1-6, with 11 bases identical to TRBD1. The CDR3 sequence is 14 residues long. CDR1 and CDR2 (germline): LNHDA, SQIVND (reference sequence). Trimming removed 8 bases from V and 10 bases from J; junction bases left unmatched: 7. CDR3: CASWSGTGGSPLHF. CDR3 in DNA: TGTGCCAGTTGGTCCGGGACAGGGGGGTCACCCCTCCACTTT.